This entry features one T cell receptor (beta chain) sequence. Its specificity is unknown. The authors reverse transcribed all of the isolated RNA, so sequencing captured expressed TCRB transcripts. Repertoires were generated with immunoSEQ multiplex PCR, while TCRdb's copy carries only in-frame clones and drops some. This sample has 250,000 to 350,000 clones; roughly 9.6% occur once, and the top ten carry 0.015%. This entry belongs to a study of beta chain features in type 1 diabetes. Turning to the study itself: Cell yields, gender and age were comparable in patients and healthy donors. Sorted cells numbering approximately 110,000,000 were examined across all samples. Overall study findings and caveats: The naive, central memory and Treg TCRB repertoires showed an apparent similarity that was greater among patients than among healthy donors.

It was one heparinised blood draw, averaging around 120 mL, that each donor gave. This TCR came from a woman in her twenties or thirties in good health. Sequences were obtained from naive CD4+ T cells from blood.

The CDR3 coding sequence is TGTGCCTGGAGTCTCCTAGCGGGAGGGAACAATGAGCAGTTCTTC. This encodes CAWSLLAGGNNEQFF. The V call is TRBV30, the J call TRBJ2-1; 12 bases align to TRBD2. The ends lost 2 bases at V and 5 bases at J; junction bases unmatched: 4. Germline lookup yields CDR1 GTSNPN and CDR2 SVGIG (reference sequence). The CDR3 covers 15 residues.